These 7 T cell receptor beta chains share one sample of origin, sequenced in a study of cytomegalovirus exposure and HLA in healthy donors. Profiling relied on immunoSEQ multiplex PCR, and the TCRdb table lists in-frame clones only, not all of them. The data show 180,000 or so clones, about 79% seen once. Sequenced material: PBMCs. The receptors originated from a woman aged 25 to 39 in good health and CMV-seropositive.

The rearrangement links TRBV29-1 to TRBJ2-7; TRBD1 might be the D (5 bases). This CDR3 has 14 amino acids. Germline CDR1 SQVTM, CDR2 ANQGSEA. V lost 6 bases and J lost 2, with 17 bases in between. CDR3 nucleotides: TGCAGCGTGGGCCCCAGACAGAGTACCTACGAGCAGTACTTC. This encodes CSVGPRQSTYEQYF.

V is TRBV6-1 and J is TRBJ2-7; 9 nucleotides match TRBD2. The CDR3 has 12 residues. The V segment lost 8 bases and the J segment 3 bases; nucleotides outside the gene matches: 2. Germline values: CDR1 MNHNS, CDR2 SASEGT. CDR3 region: CASGTSLYEQYF. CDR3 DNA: TGTGCCAGCGGGACTAGCCTCTACGAGCAGTACTTC.

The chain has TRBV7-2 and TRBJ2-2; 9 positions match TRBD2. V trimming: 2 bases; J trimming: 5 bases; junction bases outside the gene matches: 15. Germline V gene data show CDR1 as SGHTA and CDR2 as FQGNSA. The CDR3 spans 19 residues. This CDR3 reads CASSLYPGGRAVKTGELFF. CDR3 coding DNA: TGTGCCAGCAGCTTATACCCAGGCGGGAGGGCCGTCAAGACCGGGGAGCTGTTTTTT. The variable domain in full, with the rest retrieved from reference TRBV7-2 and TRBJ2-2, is GAGVSQSPSNKVTEKGKDVELRCDPISGHTALYWYRQSLGQGLEFLIYFQGNSAPDKSGLPSDRFSAERTGGSVSTLTIQRTQQEDSAVYLCASSLYPGGRAVKTGELFFGEGSRLTVL.

CDR3: CASSPDRFYSNQPQHF. The CDR3, as DNA: TGTGCCAGCAGTCCTGACAGGTTTTATAGCAATCAGCCCCAGCATTTT. The gene calls are TRBV2 and TRBJ1-5; perhaps TRBD1 as D (6 bases). The CDR3 contains 16 residues. Germline V gene lookup returns CDR1 SNHLY and CDR2 FYNNEI. The V gene lost 5 bases and the J gene lost 0 bases, with 14 bases spanning the gap.

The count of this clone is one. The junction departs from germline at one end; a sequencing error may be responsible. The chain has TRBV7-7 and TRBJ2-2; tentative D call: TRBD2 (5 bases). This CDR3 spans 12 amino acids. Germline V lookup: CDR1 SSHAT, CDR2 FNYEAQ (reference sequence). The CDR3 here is CASSPGIGELFF. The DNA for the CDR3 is TGTGCTAGCAGCCCGGGGATCGGGGAGCTGTTTTTT.

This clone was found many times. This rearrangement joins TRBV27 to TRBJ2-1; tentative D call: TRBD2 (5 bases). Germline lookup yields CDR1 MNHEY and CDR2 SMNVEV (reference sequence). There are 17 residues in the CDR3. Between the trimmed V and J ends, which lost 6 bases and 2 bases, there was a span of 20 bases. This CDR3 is CASRPGLVTITYNEQFF. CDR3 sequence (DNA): TGTGCCAGCAGACCGGGGTTGGTAACGATCACCTACAATGAGCAGTTCTTC.

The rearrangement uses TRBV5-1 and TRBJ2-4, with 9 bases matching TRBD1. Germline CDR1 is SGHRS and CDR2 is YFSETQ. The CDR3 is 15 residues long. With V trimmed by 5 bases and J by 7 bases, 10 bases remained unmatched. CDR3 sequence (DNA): TGCGCCAGCAGTCCCACACAGGGGGCTGGGAACATTCAGTACTTC. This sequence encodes CASSPTQGAGNIQYF.